This is a list of T cell receptor beta chains from one sample in a study of cytomegalovirus exposure and HLA in healthy donors. Sequencing used immunoSEQ multiplex PCR; TCRdb keeps in-frame clones, though not all of them. The table lists approximately 150,000 clones, 75% to 80% of them singletons. The sample was PBMCs. The receptor source for this set is a woman between 40 and 50 years old in good health and CMV-seropositive. Both conserved end residues are part of each CDR3. Each record gives: CDR3 length, clone size, D gene, J gene, V gene, CDR3 DNA, CDR3 protein. D genes are given only for firm matches. Expanded clones are given a class, and other clones once, few, many or no size at all.

CDR3 length: 18
clone size: -
D gene: TRBD2
J gene: TRBJ2-6
V gene: TRBV30
CDR3 DNA: TGTGCCTGCCTTTTTTTAGCGGGAGGCTTCTCTGGGGCCAACGTCCTGACTTTC
CDR3 protein: CACLFLAGGFSGANVLTF

CDR3 length: 12
clone size: once
D gene: -
J gene: TRBJ1-2
V gene: TRBV6-5
CDR3 DNA: TGTGCCAGCCGCAGGCTAAACTATGGCTACACCTTC
CDR3 protein: CASRRLNYGYTF

CDR3 length: 17
clone size: -
D gene: -
J gene: TRBJ1-3
V gene: TRBV28
CDR3 DNA: TGTGCCAGCAGTTCTACAGGCGGCACTGCCTCTGGAAACACCATATATTTT
CDR3 protein: CASSSTGGTASGNTIYF

CDR3 length: 13
clone size: -
D gene: TRBD1
J gene: TRBJ1-5
V gene: TRBV6-1
CDR3 DNA: TGTGCCAGCAGAGGACAGGGGGTGCAGCCCCAGCATTTT
CDR3 protein: CASRGQGVQPQHF

CDR3 length: 14
clone size: -
D gene: TRBD1
J gene: TRBJ1-4
V gene: TRBV6-5
CDR3 DNA: TGTGCCAGCAGCCGCGGACAGGGCGGTGAAAAACTGTTTTTT
CDR3 protein: CASSRGQGGEKLFF

CDR3 length: 13
clone size: -
D gene: -
J gene: TRBJ2-1
V gene: TRBV7-9
CDR3 DNA: TGTGCCAGCAGCTTAGGAGCAAACAATGAGCAGTTCTTC
CDR3 protein: CASSLGANNEQFF

CDR3 length: 13
clone size: -
D gene: -
J gene: TRBJ2-5
V gene: TRBV18
CDR3 DNA: TGTGCCAGCTCACCGCAATCGAACAGGGAGCAGTACTTC
CDR3 protein: CASSPQSNREQYF

CDR3 length: 17
clone size: few
D gene: TRBD2
J gene: TRBJ2-2
V gene: TRBV5-5
CDR3 DNA: TGTGCCAGCAGCTTGAGGGCTAGCGGGGCCGAGACCGGGGAGCTGTTTTTT
CDR3 protein: CASSLRASGAETGELFF

CDR3 length: 15
clone size: -
D gene: TRBD1
J gene: TRBJ1-4
V gene: TRBV4-1
CDR3 DNA: TGCGCCAGCAGCCAACCGGGACAGGGGAATGAAAAACTGTTTTTT
CDR3 protein: CASSQPGQGNEKLFF

CDR3 length: 16
clone size: -
D gene: TRBD2
J gene: TRBJ2-7
V gene: TRBV5-6
CDR3 DNA: TGTGCCAGCAGCTTGGGGGACCGACTAGCGGGGTTCGAGCAGTACTTC
CDR3 protein: CASSLGDRLAGFEQYF

CDR3 length: 18
clone size: few
D gene: TRBD2
J gene: TRBJ2-2
V gene: TRBV11-2
CDR3 DNA: TGTGCCAGCAGCCCCCGGGCCCCTACTAGCGGGGGTGCCGGGGAGCTGTTTTTT
CDR3 protein: CASSPRAPTSGGAGELFF

CDR3 length: 15
clone size: -
D gene: TRBD2
J gene: TRBJ2-7
V gene: TRBV7-2
CDR3 DNA: TGTGCCAGCAGCTTAGACGGGGGGGGGACCTACGAGCAGTACTTC
CDR3 protein: CASSLDGGGTYEQYF

CDR3 length: 15
clone size: -
D gene: TRBD1
J gene: TRBJ1-2
V gene: TRBV10-3
CDR3 DNA: TGTGCCATCAGTGACCCCGGACAGGGTGAATATGGCTACACCTTC
CDR3 protein: CAISDPGQGEYGYTF

CDR3 length: 15
clone size: -
D gene: TRBD1
J gene: TRBJ1-3
V gene: TRBV19
CDR3 DNA: TGTGCCAGTAGCTGGGGACAGGGAGTTCGGAACACCATATATTTT
CDR3 protein: CASSWGQGVRNTIYF

CDR3 length: 17
clone size: -
D gene: TRBD1
J gene: TRBJ1-5
V gene: TRBV5-1
CDR3 DNA: TGCGCCAGCAGCTTGGATCCCGGGACAGGGGGCAATCAGCCCCAGCATTTT
CDR3 protein: CASSLDPGTGGNQPQHF

CDR3 length: 15
clone size: -
D gene: TRBD1
J gene: TRBJ1-4
V gene: TRBV4-3
CDR3 DNA: TGCGCCAGCAGCTATAACAGGGGGAAAAATGAAAAACTGTTTTTT
CDR3 protein: CASSYNRGKNEKLFF

CDR3 length: 16
clone size: -
D gene: -
J gene: TRBJ1-5
V gene: TRBV2
CDR3 DNA: TGTGCCAGCAGTCGGCAGGGGAGTAGCAACAATCAGCCCCAGCATTTT
CDR3 protein: CASSRQGSSNNQPQHF

CDR3 length: 17
clone size: few
D gene: -
J gene: TRBJ1-1
V gene: TRBV5-1
CDR3 DNA: TGCGCCAGCAGCTTGATCTCAAAAACAGGCGCCAACACTGAAGCTTTCTTT
CDR3 protein: CASSLISKTGANTEAFF

CDR3 length: 13
clone size: -
D gene: -
J gene: TRBJ2-7
V gene: TRBV7-9
CDR3 DNA: TGTTCCAGCAGCTTATTGACAGCCTACGAGCAGTACTTC
CDR3 protein: CSSSLLTAYEQYF

CDR3 length: 13
clone size: -
D gene: -
J gene: TRBJ1-2
V gene: TRBV7-2
CDR3 DNA: TGTGCCAGCAGCTTATGGGGGGGCCACGGCTACACCTTC
CDR3 protein: CASSLWGGHGYTF

CDR3 length: 14
clone size: -
D gene: TRBD2
J gene: TRBJ2-5
V gene: TRBV7-8
CDR3 DNA: TGTGCCAGCAGCTCCCCTAGACTAGCGGAGACCCAGTACTTC
CDR3 protein: CASSSPRLAETQYF

CDR3 length: 17
clone size: -
D gene: TRBD1
J gene: TRBJ1-4
V gene: TRBV25-1
CDR3 DNA: TGTGCCAGCAGCTCTGTCCCGGGACAGTCAACTAATGAAAAACTGTTTTTT
CDR3 protein: CASSSVPGQSTNEKLFF

CDR3 length: 16
clone size: few
D gene: TRBD1
J gene: TRBJ1-1
V gene: TRBV4-3
CDR3 DNA: TGCGCCAGCAGCCAAGATCACAGGGGGCTTAATACTGAAGCTTTCTTT
CDR3 protein: CASSQDHRGLNTEAFF

CDR3 length: 14
clone size: -
D gene: TRBD1
J gene: TRBJ1-1
V gene: TRBV6-1
CDR3 DNA: TGTGCCAGCAGCACAATAACCAGGGGGACTGAAGCTTTCTTT
CDR3 protein: CASSTITRGTEAFF

CDR3 length: 15
clone size: few
D gene: -
J gene: TRBJ2-2
V gene: TRBV21-1
CDR3 DNA: TGTGCCAGCAGCAACGGACAGGGGGCCTTCGGGGAGCTGTTTTTT
CDR3 protein: CASSNGQGAFGELFF

CDR3 length: 13
clone size: -
D gene: TRBD2
J gene: TRBJ2-5
V gene: TRBV7-2
CDR3 DNA: TGTGCCAGCACCTCGGGAGGGAGAGAGACCCAGTACTTC
CDR3 protein: CASTSGGRETQYF

CDR3 length: 14
clone size: -
D gene: -
J gene: TRBJ2-7
V gene: TRBV28
CDR3 DNA: TGTGCCAGCACATTGGGCGGGGTTACGGAGGAGCAGTACTTC
CDR3 protein: CASTLGGVTEEQYF

CDR3 length: 16
clone size: -
D gene: TRBD2
J gene: TRBJ2-3
V gene: TRBV7-2
CDR3 DNA: TGTGCCAGCAGCTTTCGGAGCGGGATACGCACAGATACGCAGTATTTT
CDR3 protein: CASSFRSGIRTDTQYF

CDR3 length: 16
clone size: -
D gene: TRBD2
J gene: TRBJ2-2
V gene: TRBV30
CDR3 DNA: TGTGCCTGGAGAGCTGACGGGAGGCCGGACACCGGGGAGCTGTTTTTT
CDR3 protein: CAWRADGRPDTGELFF

CDR3 length: 15
clone size: -
D gene: TRBD2
J gene: TRBJ2-1
V gene: TRBV7-9
CDR3 DNA: TGTGCCAGCAGCGGGACTAGCGGGGGGAACAATGAGCAGTTCTTC
CDR3 protein: CASSGTSGGNNEQFF

CDR3 length: 13
clone size: -
D gene: -
J gene: TRBJ1-5
V gene: TRBV10-3
CDR3 DNA: TGTGCCATCAGAGGGGATAGCAATCAGCCCCAGCATTTT
CDR3 protein: CAIRGDSNQPQHF

CDR3 length: 15
clone size: -
D gene: -
J gene: TRBJ1-4
V gene: TRBV6-5
CDR3 DNA: TGTGCCAGCAGTCCAAATCGGGGAGGAGGTGAAAAACTGTTTTTT
CDR3 protein: CASSPNRGGGEKLFF

CDR3 length: 17
clone size: once
D gene: -
J gene: TRBJ2-5
V gene: TRBV15
CDR3 DNA: TGTGCCACCAGCAGAGATTTGGGGATAGCGAGAGGGGAGACCCAGTACTTC
CDR3 protein: CATSRDLGIARGETQYF

CDR3 length: 13
clone size: -
D gene: TRBD2
J gene: TRBJ2-1
V gene: TRBV9
CDR3 DNA: TGTGCCAGCAGCGACCCGACTAGCGGGACGCAGTTCTTC
CDR3 protein: CASSDPTSGTQFF

CDR3 length: 14
clone size: -
D gene: TRBD1
J gene: TRBJ1-4
V gene: TRBV28
CDR3 DNA: TGTGCCAGCAGCCGACAGGGGGCAGGTGAAAAACTGTTTTTT
CDR3 protein: CASSRQGAGEKLFF

CDR3 length: 18
clone size: -
D gene: TRBD2
J gene: TRBJ2-7
V gene: TRBV4-1
CDR3 DNA: TGCGCCAGCAGCCAAGATAGTGCCCAAAGCGGGATCCCCTACGAGCAGTACTTC
CDR3 protein: CASSQDSAQSGIPYEQYF

CDR3 length: 14
clone size: -
D gene: -
J gene: TRBJ1-1
V gene: TRBV5-8
CDR3 DNA: TGTGCCAGCAGCTTGCAGGGCACGAACACTGAAGCTTTCTTT
CDR3 protein: CASSLQGTNTEAFF

CDR3 length: 14
clone size: -
D gene: TRBD2
J gene: TRBJ2-7
V gene: TRBV7-9
CDR3 DNA: TGTGCCAGCATCGGGACTAGCGGGATTTACGAGCAGTACTTC
CDR3 protein: CASIGTSGIYEQYF

CDR3 length: 15
clone size: -
D gene: -
J gene: TRBJ2-2
V gene: TRBV4-3
CDR3 DNA: TGCGCCAGCAGCCAAGAATACCTATCCACCGGGGAGCTGTTTTTT
CDR3 protein: CASSQEYLSTGELFF

CDR3 length: 15
clone size: -
D gene: TRBD1
J gene: TRBJ1-1
V gene: TRBV27
CDR3 DNA: TGTGCCAGCGCGTACAGGGGGCGTGCAGGGACTGAAGCTTTCTTT
CDR3 protein: CASAYRGRAGTEAFF

CDR3 length: 13
clone size: -
D gene: TRBD2
J gene: TRBJ2-3
V gene: TRBV10-2
CDR3 DNA: TGCGCCAGCACAGCGGGAGGCACAGATACGCAGTATTTT
CDR3 protein: CASTAGGTDTQYF

CDR3 length: 12
clone size: once
D gene: -
J gene: TRBJ2-7
V gene: TRBV29-1
CDR3 DNA: TGCAGCGTTGTGCTCCGCGGCTACGAGCAGTACTTC
CDR3 protein: CSVVLRGYEQYF

CDR3 length: 14
clone size: -
D gene: -
J gene: TRBJ1-1
V gene: TRBV11-3
CDR3 DNA: TGTGCCAGCAGCTTAGGGGGCATGAACACTGAAGCTTTCTTT
CDR3 protein: CASSLGGMNTEAFF

CDR3 length: 15
clone size: -
D gene: -
J gene: TRBJ2-5
V gene: TRBV5-6
CDR3 DNA: TGTGCCAGCAGCCGTATTACAGGGTACCAAGAGACCCAGTACTTC
CDR3 protein: CASSRITGYQETQYF

CDR3 length: 13
clone size: -
D gene: -
J gene: TRBJ2-3
V gene: TRBV4-2
CDR3 DNA: TGTGCCAGCAGAGAACAGGGCTCAGATACGCAGTATTTT
CDR3 protein: CASREQGSDTQYF

CDR3 length: 14
clone size: -
D gene: TRBD1
J gene: TRBJ2-7
V gene: TRBV28
CDR3 DNA: TGTGCCAGCAGTAAGACAGGGATGTTGGACGAGCAGTACTTC
CDR3 protein: CASSKTGMLDEQYF

CDR3 length: 17
clone size: -
D gene: -
J gene: TRBJ1-2
V gene: TRBV4-2
CDR3 DNA: TGTGCCAGCAGCCCAGACGCAAACCAGGGGCAGATCTATGGCTACACCTTC
CDR3 protein: CASSPDANQGQIYGYTF

CDR3 length: 14
clone size: -
D gene: -
J gene: TRBJ1-1
V gene: TRBV2
CDR3 DNA: TGTGCCAGCAGCGAGGACAGCCCGATCCTTGAAGCTTTCTTT
CDR3 protein: CASSEDSPILEAFF

CDR3 length: 13
clone size: -
D gene: TRBD1
J gene: TRBJ1-2
V gene: TRBV5-1
CDR3 DNA: TGCGCCAGCAGCCCAGGGGGCGAGGCTGGCTACACCTTC
CDR3 protein: CASSPGGEAGYTF

CDR3 length: 16
clone size: -
D gene: TRBD2
J gene: TRBJ2-1
V gene: TRBV18
CDR3 DNA: TGTGCCAGCTCCCCTCTCCTAGCGGGAGACTCCAATGAGCAGTTCTTC
CDR3 protein: CASSPLLAGDSNEQFF

CDR3 length: 18
clone size: -
D gene: TRBD2
J gene: TRBJ2-1
V gene: TRBV9
CDR3 DNA: TGTGCCAGCAGCGTAGTAGCCCTCCCGACTAGCGGAGGGAATGAGCAGTTCTTC
CDR3 protein: CASSVVALPTSGGNEQFF

CDR3 length: 15
clone size: -
D gene: TRBD2
J gene: TRBJ2-3
V gene: TRBV5-1
CDR3 DNA: TGCGCCAGCAGACTAGCGGGGGTTACAGGGGATACGCAGTATTTT
CDR3 protein: CASRLAGVTGDTQYF